This TCR beta chain was identified in a study of blood T cell repertoires in COVID-19. Original handling: Amplification with reference gene primers provided the estimates of nucleated cell counts. The table came from immunoSEQ multiplex PCR; TCRdb's copy has only in-frame clones and leaves some out. The V and J calls and the clone size are those of that table, but D and trimming were determined from the DNA. In the table there are some 150,000 clones, around nine tenths of which are singletons. From germline, CDR1 is SEHNR and CDR2 FQNEAQ (reference sequence). CDR3 length: 21 residues. The ends lost 6 bases at V and 2 bases at J; junction bases unmatched: 20.

The receptor's source is a woman in her 50s with active or convalescent COVID-19. The chain links TRBV7-9 to TRBJ1-5; 12 positions agree with TRBD1. Sequencing was performed on peripheral blood. CDR3 sequence reads: CASSRVRRDRGRCRGNQPQHF. The DNA for the CDR3 is TGTGCCAGCAGTAGGGTTCGCCGGGACAGGGGGCGATGTAGGGGCAATCAGCCCCAGCATTTT.